Shown below are 5 T cell receptor beta chains from a single sample sequenced in a study of blood T cell repertoires in COVID-19. Here immunoSEQ multiplex PCR was the method, and the copy in TCRdb shows in-frame clones only, minus some. Of around 250,000 clones listed, roughly 90% are singletons. The sequenced material came from peripheral blood. The receptors come from a man younger than 40 who had recovered from COVID-19.

The genes are TRBV7-5 and TRBJ2-7; TRBD2 reflects the table's D call only, with no check against the DNA. TRBV7-5 is a documented pseudogene. The CDR3 sequence is 14 residues long. CDR3 sequence: CARSLVHETYEQYF. The CDR3 nucleotides read TGTGCCAGAAGCTTAGTTCACGAGACCTACGAGCAGTACTTC.

The chain carries TRBV5-1 and TRBJ2-1; D perhaps matches TRBD2 (6 bases). V lost 4 bases and J 0 bases, leaving 11 bases between the germline ends. Germline CDR1 reads SGHRS; CDR2 reads YFSETQ. The CDR3 length is 15 residues. CDR3 residues: CASSVSGGSYNEQFF. The CDR3 DNA sequence: TGCGCCAGCAGCGTTAGCGGCGGCTCCTACAATGAGCAGTTCTTC.

The table lists this clone with a few counts. The chain uses TRBV9 and TRBJ1-2; 8 bases fit TRBD1. From germline, CDR1 is SGDLS and CDR2 YYNGEE. The J segment lost 2 bases and the V segment lost 3 bases, leaving 6 bases of the junction unmatched. The CDR3 runs 15 residues. CDR3 DNA: TGTGCCAGCAGCGCCCGACAGGGGACCAACTATGGCTACACCTTC. This translates into CASSARQGTNYGYTF.

This sequence joins TRBV19 and TRBJ2-3, with TRBD2 matching over 7 bases. The V gene's germline CDR1 is LNHDA and CDR2 SQIVND (reference sequence). Trimming took 5 bases from V and 0 from J; bases not matched to a gene: 8. The CDR3 is 16 residues long. Here the CDR3 DNA reads TGTGCCAGTAGTCCTCCGAGACTAGCTAGCACAGATACGCAGTATTTT. It translates to CASSPPRLASTDTQYF.

This chain uses TRBV11-2 with TRBJ2-3; 10 positions agree with TRBD1. Trimming cost V 4 bases and J 1 base; bases outside gene matches: 2. The CDR3 spans 15 residues. Germline V gives CDR1 SGHAT, CDR2 FQNNGV. The CDR3 region is CASSSGQGGTDTQYF. In nucleotides, the CDR3 is TGTGCCAGCAGCTCCGGACAGGGGGGCACAGATACGCAGTATTTT.